The 6 T cell receptor beta chains listed next were all sequenced from one sample in a study of CD4 T cells in relation to SARS-CoV-2 and coronaviruses. For these TCRs, the target antigens are not known. Libraries were prepared by immunoSEQ multiplex PCR; TCRdb keeps only in-frame clonotypes and omits some of them. The top ten clones hold about 18% of a sample with approximately 20,000 clones, approximately 82% of them seen once. The unexposed donors gave CD4+ T cells in about 2010-2019, prior to COVID-19. Isolation of CD4+ T cells took place after about 9 days in culture. Sample: CD4+ T cells from PBMCs, cultured in vitro. The receptors shown here come from a human donor in good health.

The V and J genes are TRBV1 and TRBJ2-5; TRBD2 reflects the table's D call only, with no check against the DNA. TRBV1 is a pseudogene segment. The CDR3 length is 14 residues. The CDR3 DNA reads as TGCACCAGCAGCCAAGCCTTAGTGGTGGAGACCCAGTACTTC. This translates into CTSSQALVVETQYF.

This chain links TRBV11-3 with TRBJ2-7; 7 nucleotides agree with TRBD1. V trimming: 1 base; J trimming: 7 bases; junction bases outside the gene matches: 4. This CDR3 spans 13 amino acids. Germline assignment: CDR1 SGHNT and CDR2 YENEEA. DNA of the CDR3: TGTGCCAGCAGCTTAGCCTTGGACAGGGAGCAGTACTTC. Protein product: CASSLALDREQYF.

The J gene is TRBJ2-5, the V gene TRBV5-6, with D perhaps matching TRBD1 (6 bases). Germline assignment: CDR1 SGHDT and CDR2 YYEEEE. V lost 1 base and J lost 3, with 16 bases in between. CDR3 length: 16 amino acids. CDR3 bases: TGTGCCAGCAGCTTGAGAGGGGGAGCAGGAGAAGAGACCCAGTACTTC. Translating it yields CASSLRGGAGEETQYF.

In its sample, this clone was seen a few times. The chain employs TRBV3-1 (or the pseudogene TRBV3-2) and TRBJ1-2; perhaps TRBD1 as D (5 bases). The germline V and J ends were trimmed by 2 bases and 7 bases, with 5 bases remaining between them. Germline CDR1 and CDR2: LGHDT and YNNKEL (reference sequence). The CDR3 loop spans 11 amino acids. Here the CDR3 reads CASSQRGGYTF. In nucleotides, the CDR3 is TGTGCCAGCAGCCAAAGGGGTGGCTACACCTTC.

CDR3 bases: TGTGCCAGCAGCTTAACAGGGGGCGCCTCCTACGAGCAGTACTTC. This codes for CASSLTGGASYEQYF. The chain recombines TRBV5-6 with TRBJ2-7; the match to TRBD1 covers 9 bases. Germline CDR1 reads SGHDT; CDR2 reads YYEEEE. The CDR3 has 15 residues. The ends lost 2 bases at V and 0 bases at J; junction bases unmatched: 3. Variable domain in full (rest from reference TRBV5-6 and TRBJ2-7): DAGVTQSPTHLIKTRGQQVTLRCSPKSGHDTVSWYQQALGQGPQFIFQYYEEEERQRGNFPDRFSGHQFPNYSSELNVNALLLGDSALYLCASSLTGGASYEQYFGPGTRLTVT.

This clone showed up just once. The chain couples TRBV7-3 to TRBJ1-2; weak D call: TRBD1 (5 bases). Germline lookup yields CDR1 SGHTA and CDR2 FQGTGA. CDR3 length equals 13 residues. V was trimmed by 2 bases and J by 4 bases, leaving 8 bases between them. The CDR3 sequence is CASSLQGAYGYTF. CDR3 nucleotides: TGTGCCAGCAGCTTACAGGGTGCCTATGGCTACACCTTC.